This T cell receptor (beta chain) emerged from a study of technical replicates of blood from a few donors. Method: immunoSEQ multiplex PCR; TCRdb's copy keeps in-frame clones and lacks some. The sample lists tens of thousands of clones; 95% to 99% were seen once. CDR1 is SGHTA and CDR2 is FQGTGA in the germline V gene. V shed 5 bases and J 4 bases; nucleotides not matched to a gene: 14. The CDR3 sequence is 18 residues long. This clonotype originated in a human donor in good health. The chain links TRBV7-3 to TRBJ1-1; TRBD1 aligns across 12 bases. Sequencing was done on a sample of T cells isolated from PBMCs. The CDR3: CASSAQAWGQGAPTEAFF. CDR3 in DNA: TGTGCCAGCAGCGCCCAGGCGTGGGGACAGGGGGCGCCCACTGAAGCTTTCTTT.